The T cell receptor beta chain under discussion was sequenced for a study of response to subunit inactivated influenza vaccine. Findings of the study overall: The authors offered the suggestion that each seasonal influenza vaccination recruits few new T cells.

The CDR3 loop spans 17 amino acids. Germline V lookup: CDR1 MNHNS, CDR2 SASEGT. TCRdb re-derived calls from the RT-PCR reads in MiXCR, one entry per CDR3 protein. In the table there are hundreds of thousands of distinct CDR3 sequences, 18% of which are singletons. As to this clonotype: What it recognizes is unknown. Germline and junction disagree at one end, which may indicate a read error.

The J gene is TRBJ2-5, the V gene TRBV6-1; a weak D match, TRBD1 (6 bases). The source material was PBMCs from blood, sampled about 5 days after vaccination. This TCR derives from a man between 45 and 60 years old who received an inactivated influenza vaccine. In DNA form, the CDR3 reads TGTGCCAGCAGTGAGGGCCTCCGGGGCGGCGCAGGGGAGAGCCAGTACTTC. Protein: CASSEGLRGGAGESQYF.